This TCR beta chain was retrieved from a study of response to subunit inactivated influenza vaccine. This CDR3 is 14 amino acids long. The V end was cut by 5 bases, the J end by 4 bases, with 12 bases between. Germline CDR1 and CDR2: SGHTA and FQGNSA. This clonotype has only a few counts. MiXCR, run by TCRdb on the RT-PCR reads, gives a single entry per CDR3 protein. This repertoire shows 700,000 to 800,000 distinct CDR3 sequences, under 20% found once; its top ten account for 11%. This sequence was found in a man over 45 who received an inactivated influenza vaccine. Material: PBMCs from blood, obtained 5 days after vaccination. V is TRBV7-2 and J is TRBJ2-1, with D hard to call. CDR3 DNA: TGTGCCAGCAGCCGGGTCGGCAGGTACAATGAGCAGTTCTTC. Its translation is CASSRVGRYNEQFF.